One and the same sample provided the 19 T cell receptor beta chains below, sequenced in a study of T cell responses to AZD1222 COVID-19 vaccine. Sequencing was performed with immunoSEQ multiplex PCR; in TCRdb, only in-frame clones are kept and a portion is missing. In the table there are fewer than 30,000 clones, roughly 73% of which are singletons. The source material was peripheral blood, sampled on day 0 of AZD1222 vaccination. The receptors were gathered from an adult in good health.

The chain is built from TRBV5-1 and TRBJ1-2, with 8 bases aligning to TRBD1. CDR3 length equals 14 residues. In germline, CDR1 is SGHRS, CDR2 YFSETQ. The trim removed 6 bases at V and 3 bases at J, leaving 7 bases unmatched. CDR3 sequence (DNA): TGCGCCAGCACACGGACAGGGAAAGACTATGGCTACACCTTC. Translated, it gives CASTRTGKDYGYTF.

The chain is built from TRBV7-6 and TRBJ2-3; D gene uncertain. From germline, CDR1 is SGHVS and CDR2 FNYEAQ. CDR3 length: 16 residues. V was shortened by 5 bases and J by 0 bases, with 15 bases between the two germline ends. The CDR3 bases are TGTGCCAGCAGCCCCCGTGGGTTGCCTAGCACAGATACGCAGTATTTT. Amino acids: CASSPRGLPSTDTQYF. The full variable domain, completed using reference TRBV7-6 and TRBJ2-3, is GAGVSQSPRYKVTKRGQDVALRCDPISGHVSLYWYRQALGQGPEFLTYFNYEAQQDKSGLPNDRFSAERPEGSISTLTIQRTEQRDSAMYRCASSPRGLPSTDTQYFGPGTRLTVL.

The chain couples TRBV2 to TRBJ1-5; D gene ambiguous. The V end was cut by 2 bases, the J end by 5 bases, with 13 bases between. The CDR3 loop spans 15 amino acids. In germline, CDR1 is SNHLY, CDR2 FYNNEI. The CDR3 coding sequence is TGTGCCAGCAGTGAACAGGCTATTGGGGATCAGCCCCAGCATTTT. This sequence encodes CASSEQAIGDQPQHF.

V usage is TRBV27 and J usage is TRBJ1-1, with D possibly TRBD1 on 5 matching bases. This CDR3 contains 13 residues. Germline lookup yields CDR1 MNHEY and CDR2 SMNVEV (reference sequence). V lost 8 bases to trimming and J lost 5 bases, with 15 bases between them. The CDR3: CASSFGGGTEAFF. CDR3 sequence (DNA): TGTGCCAGCTCATTCGGGGGAGGTACTGAAGCTTTCTTT.

V usage is TRBV7-2 and J usage is TRBJ1-6; possible D gene TRBD1, 5 bases. Germline CDR1 and CDR2: SGHTA and FQGNSA. Trimming shortened V by 0 bases and J by 9 bases, and 18 bases separated the two germline ends. The CDR3 is 17 amino acids. CDR3 DNA: TGTGCCAGCAGCTTAGCAGGGCAGGGAACTTTGGGTTCACCCCTCCACTTT. Its translation is CASSLAGQGTLGSPLHF.

The CDR3 DNA is TGTGCCAGCAGTTCGGGACAGTACTCCTACGAGCAGTACTTC. Translated: CASSSGQYSYEQYF. The chain carries TRBV7-2 and TRBJ2-7; 7 nucleotides match TRBD1. CDR1 SGHTA and CDR2 FQGNSA come from the germline V gene. This CDR3 comprises 14 residues. V shed 6 bases, J shed 0 bases, and the junction held 5 bases outside the gene matches.

The sample holds one count of this clone. The rearrangement uses TRBV7-3 and TRBJ2-2, with 12 bases fitting TRBD2. Trimming at V came to 6 bases and at J to 5 bases, leaving 4 bases not matched to a gene. This CDR3 has 15 residues. The V gene's germline CDR1 is SGHTA and CDR2 FQGTGA. The CDR3 protein is CASSWTSGVTGELFF. The CDR3, as DNA: TGTGCCAGCAGTTGGACTAGCGGGGTAACCGGGGAGCTGTTTTTT.

The chain recombines TRBV18 with TRBJ1-1, with D perhaps matching TRBD1 (6 bases). The germline CDR1 and CDR2 sequences are KGHSH and LQKENI. Trimming removed 1 base from V and 2 bases from J, with 8 bases in between. The CDR3 is 14 residues long. The CDR3 bases are TGTGCCAGCTCACCACAGGGGACAAACACTGAAGCTTTCTTT. As protein: CASSPQGTNTEAFF.

The chain combines TRBV7-2 with TRBJ1-5; D not certain. V was clipped by 4 bases and J by 0 bases, with 13 bases between them. The CDR3 has 16 amino acids. Per the germline V gene, CDR1 is SGHTA and CDR2 is FQGNSA. The chain's CDR3 is CASSSPSGYSNQPQHF. CDR3 nucleotide sequence: TGTGCCAGCAGCTCCCCCAGTGGTTATAGCAATCAGCCCCAGCATTTT.

J is TRBJ2-3 and V is TRBV7-2, with 12 bases fitting TRBD2. The CDR3 is 19 residues long. Germline CDR1 SGHTA, CDR2 FQGNSA. Trimming removed 2 bases from V and 4 bases from J; junction bases left unmatched: 13. In DNA form, the CDR3 reads TGTGCCAGCAGCTTACAGGGACTAGCGGGTCATAAGGGGCCAGATACGCAGTATTTT. Translated: CASSLQGLAGHKGPDTQYF.

V usage is TRBV19 and J usage is TRBJ1-4; the match to TRBD1 covers 10 bases. Trimming cost V 6 bases and J 8 bases; bases outside gene matches: 6. CDR1 is LNHDA and CDR2 is SQIVND in the germline V gene (reference sequence). This CDR3 spans 14 amino acids. The CDR3 loop reads CASRETGGAEKLFF. The CDR3 DNA is TGTGCCAGTAGGGAGACAGGGGGCGCAGAAAAACTGTTTTTT. Combining the CDR3 with reference TRBV19 and TRBJ1-4 gives the whole variable domain DGGITQSPKYLFRKEGQNVTLSCEQNLNHDAMYWYRQDPGQGLRLIYYSQIVNDFQKGDIAEGYSVSREKKESFPLTVTSAQKNPTAFYLCASRETGGAEKLFFGSGTQLSVL.

The chain uses TRBV5-1 and TRBJ2-4; perhaps TRBD1 as D (5 bases). This CDR3 spans 16 amino acids. Trimming removed 0 bases from V and 7 bases from J, with 17 bases in between. Per germline, CDR1 SGHRS and CDR2 YFSETQ. The chain's CDR3 is CASSLVGSGFQNIQYF. The CDR3 nucleotides are TGCGCCAGCAGCTTGGTGGGGTCAGGGTTCCAGAACATTCAGTACTTC.

J is TRBJ2-3 and V is TRBV5-1; possible D gene TRBD2, 5 bases. The germline V gene encodes CDR1 SGHRS and CDR2 YFSETQ. Trimming removed 1 base from V and 2 bases from J, with 20 bases in between. The CDR3 runs 18 residues. This chain's CDR3 is CASSLRGNLGVPTDTQYF. Here the CDR3 DNA reads TGCGCCAGCAGCTTGCGGGGTAATCTCGGAGTACCCACAGATACGCAGTATTTT.

V is TRBV5-1 and J is TRBJ2-6; D unresolved. V lost 0 bases and J lost 6, with 1 base in between. Germline V CDR1 and CDR2: SGHRS, YFSETQ. This CDR3 contains 12 residues. The CDR3 DNA sequence: TGCGCCAGCAGCTTGGAGGCCAACGTCCTGACTTTC. Amino acids: CASSLEANVLTF.

This clone was detected only once. V is TRBV5-6 and J is TRBJ1-3, with 10 bases identical to TRBD1. The CDR3 length is 16 residues. Trimming took 4 bases from V and 7 from J; bases not matched to a gene: 11. The V gene's germline CDR1 is SGHDT and CDR2 YYEEEE. The CDR3 reads CASSPTGTGVRNTIYF. Written as DNA, the CDR3 is TGTGCCAGCAGCCCAACCGGGACAGGGGTTCGGAACACCATATATTTT.

V is TRBV21-1 and J is TRBJ2-7; the table names TRBD2, a call not compared with the DNA. TRBV21-1 is a pseudogene. CDR3 length equals 15 residues. The CDR3 DNA is TGTGCCAGCAGCAAAGAGAGGTTGCGGGGGAGGGGGCAGTACGTC. It translates to CASSKERLRGRGQYV.

V is TRBV21-1 and J is TRBJ2-7; the table's D call, TRBD1, has no DNA check behind it. TRBV21-1 constitutes a pseudogene. There are 16 residues in the CDR3. The CDR3 DNA sequence: TGTGCCAGCAGCAAAGATAGGACAGGGTTAAACTACGAGCAGTACGTC. It codes for CASSKDRTGLNYEQYV.

The chain uses TRBV6-2 or TRBV6-3 and TRBJ2-1; D gene uncertain. V was clipped by 2 bases and J by 14 bases, with 10 bases between them. Per the germline V gene, CDR1 is MNHEY and CDR2 is SVGEGT. The CDR3 covers 11 residues. The chain's CDR3 is CASSYAGWKFF. The CDR3 DNA reads as TGTGCCAGCAGTTACGCCGGTTGGAAGTTCTTC.

The chain uses TRBV4-1 and TRBJ1-6; D is possibly TRBD1 (5 bases). CDR1 MGHRA and CDR2 YSYEKL come from the germline V gene. Trimming pared 4 bases from V and 8 bases from J, leaving 18 bases between. The CDR3 is 16 amino acids. CDR3 nucleotides: TGCGCCAGCAGCCCCATCGGGCGGGACCTTTATTCACCCCTCCACTTT. It specifies CASSPIGRDLYSPLHF.